The 23 T cell receptor beta chains below come from one sample, sequenced in a study of T cell responses to AZD1222 COVID-19 vaccine. The table came from immunoSEQ multiplex PCR; TCRdb's copy has only in-frame clones and leaves some out. The repertoire holds around 180,000 clones, with more than 75% as singletons. Sequencing used peripheral blood, obtained 28 days after the second AZD1222 dose. The receptor source for this set is an adult who received the AZD1222 COVID-19 vaccine.

The chain combines TRBV4-1 with TRBJ2-3, with 9 bases identical to TRBD2. This CDR3 has 16 residues. Germline assignment: CDR1 MGHRA and CDR2 YSYEKL. The ends lost 4 bases at V and 5 bases at J; junction bases unmatched: 10. The chain's CDR3 is CASSLGLAGVIDTQYF. The DNA for the CDR3 is TGCGCCAGCAGCCTGGGGTTAGCGGGAGTGATAGATACGCAGTATTTT.

The chain recombines TRBV3-1 (or the pseudogene TRBV3-2) with TRBJ1-5; 12 positions agree with TRBD1. CDR3 size: 16 residues. CDR1 is LGHDT, CDR2 YNNKEL, per germline (reference sequence). V lost 4 bases, J lost 6 bases, and 7 bases stayed unmatched. CDR3 DNA: TGTGCCAGCAGCCTCGGGACAGGGGGCATTGGTCAGCCCCAGCATTTT. It is translated as CASSLGTGGIGQPQHF.

The chain uses TRBV19 and TRBJ2-3; 7 bases match TRBD1. V was pared by 9 bases and J by 4 bases, with 10 bases of the junction left unmatched. Per the germline V gene, CDR1 is LNHDA and CDR2 is SQIVND (reference sequence). The CDR3 consists of 14 residues. The CDR3 nucleotides read TGTGCCAGCACGGGACAGAGAGTTTCAGATACGCAGTATTTT. Its protein is CASTGQRVSDTQYF.

Of note for this clone: The identical CDR3 is also encoded by other nucleotide sequences in the sample. The V and J genes are TRBV7-9 and TRBJ1-5, with D uncertain. The germline CDR1 and CDR2 sequences are SEHNR and FQNEAQ (reference sequence). The V gene lost 0 bases and the J gene lost 1 base, with 4 bases spanning the gap. The length of the CDR3 is 14 residues. The CDR3 sequence is CASSLAGSNQPQHF. CDR3 sequence (DNA): TGTGCCAGCAGCTTAGCGGGGAGCAATCAGCCCCAGCATTTT. Full variable domain (rest looked up from reference TRBV7-9 and TRBJ1-5): DTGVSQNPRHKITKRGQNVTFRCDPISEHNRLYWYRQTLGQGPEFLTYFQNEAQLEKSRLLSDRFSAERPKGSFSTLEIQRTEQGDSAMYLCASSLAGSNQPQHFGDGTRLSIL.

The rearrangement joins TRBV6-5 to TRBJ2-5; a possible D gene is TRBD2 (7 bases). The ends were cut back, 6 bases at V and 5 bases at J, with 16 bases in the middle. The CDR3 extends over 14 amino acids. Germline values: CDR1 MNHEY, CDR2 SVGAGI. CDR3 DNA sequence: TGTGCCAGCAGCCTAGGAGGGAGGGGGGAGACCCAGTACTTC. Translated, it gives CASSLGGRGETQYF.

The chain has TRBV10-3 and TRBJ2-1, with 8 positions matching TRBD2. V lost 0 bases, J lost 7 bases, and 8 bases stayed unmatched. Germline CDR1 reads ENHRY; CDR2 reads SYGVKD. The CDR3 is 16 residues long. The CDR3 DNA reads as TGTGCCATCAGTGAGTCTCAGAGCGGGAGCAAGAATGAGCAGTTCTTC. Translation gives CAISESQSGSKNEQFF.

The V call is TRBV2, the J call TRBJ1-1, with D unclear. The CDR3 totals 14 residues. From germline, CDR1 is SNHLY and CDR2 FYNNEI. V lost 4 bases and J lost 4, with 13 bases in between. The CDR3 DNA reads TGTGCCAGCAGTGTTAAGGGCGGGAGCACTGAAGCTTTCTTT. The encoded protein is CASSVKGGSTEAFF.

The chain combines TRBV4-3 with TRBJ2-7, with 11 nucleotides matching TRBD2. In germline, CDR1 is LGHNA, CDR2 YSLEER. This CDR3 region has 17 residues. The V and J ends lost 1 base and 6 bases, in that order; junction bases with no gene match: 11. CDR3 sequence reads: CASSQGLAGGLPPEQYF. The CDR3 coding sequence is TGCGCCAGCAGCCAAGGGTTAGCGGGAGGGTTACCGCCCGAGCAGTACTTC.

The rearrangement links TRBV9 to TRBJ2-7; 7 bases match TRBD2. This CDR3 has 14 amino acids. With 0 bases clipped from V and 5 bases from J, the junction kept 5 bases outside the gene matches. In germline, CDR1 is SGDLS, CDR2 YYNGEE. CDR3 bases: TGTGCCAGCAGCGTAGGCGGGAGCCCCCACGAGCAGTACTTC. As protein: CASSVGGSPHEQYF.

In nucleotides, the CDR3 is TGTGCCAGCCCCCCCCCGGGACTAGCGGGACGTGAGCAGTACTTC. It translates to CASPPPGLAGREQYF. The chain uses TRBV28 and TRBJ2-7, with 13 bases lining up with TRBD2. Germline lookup yields CDR1 MDHEN and CDR2 SYDVKM. Losses at the gene ends were 8 bases for V and 7 bases for J; bases not matched to a gene: 11. The CDR3 is 15 residues long.

The chain combines TRBV7-9 with TRBJ1-1; a possible D gene is TRBD1 (5 bases). Germline lookup yields CDR1 SEHNR and CDR2 FQNEAQ (reference sequence). The CDR3 has 14 residues. V was clipped by 5 bases and J by 4 bases, with 14 bases between them. In DNA form, the CDR3 reads TGTGCCAGCAGCCCCAGGGTTAGTATCACTGAAGCTTTCTTT. Encoded protein: CASSPRVSITEAFF. Variable domain in full (rest from reference TRBV7-9 and TRBJ1-1): DTGVSQNPRHKITKRGQNVTFRCDPISEHNRLYWYRQTLGQGPEFLTYFQNEAQLEKSRLLSDRFSAERPKGSFSTLEIQRTEQGDSAMYLCASSPRVSITEAFFGQGTRLTVV.

J is TRBJ2-1 and V is TRBV27; a weak D match, TRBD2 (6 bases). The germline V gene encodes CDR1 MNHEY and CDR2 SMNVEV (reference sequence). The CDR3 has 17 amino acids. Trimming pared 4 bases from V and 1 base from J, leaving 17 bases between. The CDR3 sequence: CASSSGLWGASYNEQFF. The DNA for the CDR3 is TGTGCCAGCAGTTCGGGACTCTGGGGAGCGTCCTACAATGAGCAGTTCTTC.

J is TRBJ2-5 and V is TRBV12-3 or TRBV12-4, with D possibly TRBD2 on 5 matching bases. V was pared by 4 bases and J by 5 bases, with 8 bases between. The CDR3 length is 12 residues. In nucleotides, the CDR3 is TGTGCCAGCAGTTCAACGGGGGAGACCCAGTACTTC. This sequence encodes CASSSTGETQYF.

The chain links TRBV21-1 to TRBJ2-7; TRBD2, the table's D call, was not compared with the DNA. TRBV21-1 is described as a pseudogene. CDR3 length: 15 residues. CDR3 in amino acids: CASAISAGPLYEQYF. DNA of the CDR3: TGTGCCAGCGCGATCTCAGCGGGACCCCTCTACGAGCAGTACTTC.

This chain connects TRBV11-2 to TRBJ2-3; 10 bases map to TRBD2. Germline trimming cut 4 bases from V and 2 bases from J; bases unmatched to any gene: 12. This CDR3 comprises 18 residues. CDR1 SGHAT and CDR2 FQNNGV come from the germline V gene. Written as DNA, the CDR3 is TGTGCCAGCAGCTACGGACTAGCGGCCATTCGTCCCACAGATACGCAGTATTTT. Protein: CASSYGLAAIRPTDTQYF.

This clone has just one count. The rearrangement uses TRBV27 and TRBJ2-1, with 12 bases that match TRBD2. Looked up from germline, CDR1 is MNHEY and CDR2 is SMNVEV (reference sequence). Germline trimming cut 4 bases from V and 6 bases from J; bases unmatched to any gene: 7. This CDR3 is 16 amino acids long. The CDR3 sequence is CASSSSTSGRSNEQFF. In DNA form, the CDR3 reads TGTGCCAGCAGTTCCTCCACTAGCGGGAGGAGCAATGAGCAGTTCTTC.

This chain joins TRBV6-4 and TRBJ2-1; 13 bases are shared with TRBD2. Germline V gives CDR1 MRHNA, CDR2 SNTAGT. CDR3 length equals 18 residues. V was pared by 6 bases and J by 10 bases, with 18 bases of the junction left unmatched. The CDR3 region has the DNA TGTGCCAGCAGACTCGATGCTATCGGACTAGCGGGAGTACACGAGCAGTTCTTC. This encodes CASRLDAIGLAGVHEQFF.

The sample holds a few counts of this clone. This chain links TRBV2 with TRBJ2-1; D may be TRBD1 (6 bases). CDR1 is SNHLY and CDR2 is FYNNEI in the germline V gene. Trimming left V 6 bases short and J 4 bases short, with 10 bases between. The CDR3 covers 13 residues. CDR3 coding DNA: TGTGCCAGCAGAACAGGGCCTTACAATGAGCAGTTCTTC. Its protein is CASRTGPYNEQFF.

The V gene is TRBV19, the J gene TRBJ1-5; D is unclear. From germline, CDR1 is LNHDA and CDR2 SQIVND (reference sequence). V was pared by 4 bases and J by 1 base, with 8 bases between. This CDR3 region has 14 residues. DNA of the CDR3: TGTGCCAGTAGTACGGACGGGAGCAATCAGCCCCAGCATTTT. Amino acids: CASSTDGSNQPQHF.

This CDR3 is CASSLVGREPDTQYF. CDR3 sequence (DNA): TGTGCCAGCAGCTTGGTGGGGCGGGAGCCGGATACGCAGTATTTT. The chain couples TRBV5-4 to TRBJ2-3; TRBD2 agrees at 7 bases. The CDR3 extends over 15 amino acids. Germline values: CDR1 SGHNT, CDR2 YYREEE (reference sequence). V shed 0 bases and J 6 bases; nucleotides not matched to a gene: 7.

The chain has TRBV4-3 and TRBJ2-7; the match to TRBD1 covers 9 bases. J lost 6 bases, V lost 2 bases, and 5 bases had no gene match. Per germline, CDR1 LGHNA and CDR2 YSLEER. The CDR3 spans 14 residues. CDR3 sequence reads: CASSQTGQGGEQYF. CDR3 in DNA: TGCGCCAGCAGCCAAACGGGACAGGGAGGCGAGCAGTACTTC.

The chain recombines TRBV5-1 with TRBJ2-5; possibly TRBD2 for D (5 bases). This CDR3 has 15 amino acids. Germline V CDR1 and CDR2: SGHRS, YFSETQ. Trimming shortened V by 1 base and J by 1 base, and 11 bases separated the two germline ends. Here the CDR3 DNA reads TGCGCCAGCAGCTTGTGGGGAGAGAGCCAAGAGACCCAGTACTTC. Translated: CASSLWGESQETQYF. Full variable domain (remainder filled in from reference TRBV5-1 and TRBJ2-5): KAGVTQTPRYLIKTRGQQVTLSCSPISGHRSVSWYQQTPGQGLQFLFEYFSETQRNKGNFPGRFSGRQFSNSRSEMNVSTLELGDSALYLCASSLWGESQETQYFGPGTRLLVL.

The chain employs TRBV4-2 and TRBJ2-7; 7 nucleotides line up with TRBD2. Germline lookup yields CDR1 LGHNA and CDR2 YNFKEQ. CDR3 size: 15 residues. With V trimmed by 2 bases and J by 6 bases, 10 bases remained unmatched. The CDR3 region has the DNA TGTGCCAGCAGCCAAATTTCGGGGGGTACCAGCGAGCAGTACTTC. It yields the protein CASSQISGGTSEQYF.